This TCR beta chain was observed in a study of identical twins. CDR1 is SGHRS and CDR2 is YFSETQ in the germline V gene. The CDR3 runs 15 residues. J gave up 2 bases and V 3 bases, and 2 bases lay outside the gene matches. Concerning this clonotype: The antigen remains unidentified.

Overall study results and limits: Out-of-frame sharing of TCR alpha in monozygotic twins was underestimated by models. Carriage of fewer insertions was seen in abundant cord blood beta clonotypes, whereas memory repertoires showed none.

MiXCR, applied by TCRdb to the 5' RACE reads, yields one record per CDR3 protein. The sample holds about 500,000 distinct CDR3 sequences; roughly 13% are singletons and the top ten take approximately 1%. The same specimen was also included in a second study, on yellow fever vaccine responses in identical twins.

V and J are TRBV5-1 and TRBJ1-5; 10 nucleotides agree with TRBD1. The TCR sequence derives from a young woman in good health. Sequencing was carried out using CD4+ T cells sorted from blood. CDR3 sequence: CASSSTGGGNQPQHF. CDR3 in DNA: TGCGCCAGCAGCTCGACAGGGGGCGGCAATCAGCCCCAGCATTTT.